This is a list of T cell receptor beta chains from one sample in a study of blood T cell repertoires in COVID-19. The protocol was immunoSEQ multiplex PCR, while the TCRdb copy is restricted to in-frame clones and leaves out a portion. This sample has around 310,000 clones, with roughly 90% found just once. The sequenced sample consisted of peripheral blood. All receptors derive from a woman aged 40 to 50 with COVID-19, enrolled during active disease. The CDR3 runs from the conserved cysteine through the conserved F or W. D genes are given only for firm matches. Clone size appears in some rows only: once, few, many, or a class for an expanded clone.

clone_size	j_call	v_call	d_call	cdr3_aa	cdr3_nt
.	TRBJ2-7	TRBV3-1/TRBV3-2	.	CASSPDPGQGYEQYF	TGTGCCAGCAGCCCAGACCCGGGGCAGGGGTACGAGCAGTACTTC
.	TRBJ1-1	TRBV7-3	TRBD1	CASSQGAGTEAFF	TGTGCCAGCAGCCAGGGGGCAGGGACTGAAGCTTTCTTT
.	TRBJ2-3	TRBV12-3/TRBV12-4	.	CASSRAGNTQYF	TGTGCCAGCAGCCGCGCCGGGAATACGCAGTATTTT
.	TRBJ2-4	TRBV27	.	CASSFAEARDIQYF	TGTGCCAGCAGTTTCGCGGAGGCGAGGGACATTCAGTACTTC
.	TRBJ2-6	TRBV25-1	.	CASRGPGANVLTF	TGTGCCAGCAGGGGGCCTGGGGCCAACGTCCTGACTTTC
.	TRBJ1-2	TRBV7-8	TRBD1	CASSFPTGGSSGYTF	TGTGCCAGCAGCTTCCCCACAGGGGGCTCAAGTGGCTACACCTTC
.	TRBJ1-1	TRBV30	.	CAWTPGSPNTEAFF	TGTGCCTGGACCCCAGGGTCCCCGAACACTGAAGCTTTCTTT
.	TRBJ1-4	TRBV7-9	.	CASIFTQGTNEKLFF	TGTGCCAGCATATTTACCCAGGGGACTAATGAAAAACTGTTTTTT
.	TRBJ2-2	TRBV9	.	CASSRDSNTGELFF	TGTGCCAGCAGCCGGGACTCGAACACCGGGGAGCTGTTTTTT
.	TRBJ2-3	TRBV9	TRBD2	CASKSSAGAFGTDTQYF	TGTGCCAGCAAAAGCTCTGCGGGAGCGTTCGGCACAGATACGCAGTATTTT
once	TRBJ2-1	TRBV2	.	CATVGKGPWGSYSEQFF	TGTGCCACTGTTGGCAAAGGGCCCTGGGGCTCCTACAGTGAGCAGTTCTTC
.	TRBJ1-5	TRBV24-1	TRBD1	CATSGTGGAGNQPQHF	TGTGCCACCAGTGGGACAGGGGGCGCGGGCAATCAGCCCCAGCATTTT
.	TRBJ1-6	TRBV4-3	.	CASSQEPGLNSPLHF	TGCGCCAGCAGCCAAGAACCAGGTCTCAATTCACCCCTCCACTTT
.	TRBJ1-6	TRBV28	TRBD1	CASRTGSYNSPLHF	TGTGCCAGCAGGACAGGGTCCTATAATTCACCCCTCCACTTT
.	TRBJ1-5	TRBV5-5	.	CASSLMSGQIWQPQHF	TGTGCCAGCAGCTTAATGTCAGGGCAAATATGGCAGCCCCAGCATTTT
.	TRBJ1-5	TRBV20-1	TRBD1	CSASGDREGQPQHF	TGCAGTGCTAGTGGGGACAGGGAAGGACAGCCCCAGCATTTT
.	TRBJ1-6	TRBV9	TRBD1	CASSAQDRGHSSYNSPLHF	TGTGCCAGCAGCGCCCAGGACAGGGGACATAGCTCCTATAATTCACCCCTCCACTTT
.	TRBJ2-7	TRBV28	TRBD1	CASSLVTGGIGYEQYF	TGTGCCAGCAGTTTAGTGACAGGGGGCATAGGGTACGAGCAGTACTTC
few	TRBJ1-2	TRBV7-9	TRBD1	CASSPQGAYSYGYTF	TGTGCCAGCAGCCCTCAGGGGGCTTATTCATATGGCTACACCTTC
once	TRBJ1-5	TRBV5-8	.	CASSSPRDGEDQPQHF	TGTGCCAGCAGCTCCCCCCGGGACGGGGAGGATCAGCCCCAGCATTTT
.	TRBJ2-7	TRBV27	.	CASKSSDFYEQYF	TGTGCCAGCAAGTCTAGCGATTTCTACGAGCAGTACTTC
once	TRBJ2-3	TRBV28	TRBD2	CASSSPAGGTDTQYF	TGTGCCAGCAGTTCGCCAGCGGGAGGCACAGATACGCAGTATTTT
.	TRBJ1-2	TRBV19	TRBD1	CASSTIGGSYDGYTF	TGTGCCAGTAGTACTATAGGGGGCTCTTATGATGGCTACACCTTC
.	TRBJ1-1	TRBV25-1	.	CASSGLTLGSEAFF	TGTGCCAGCAGTGGCCTAACGTTGGGCAGTGAAGCTTTCTTT
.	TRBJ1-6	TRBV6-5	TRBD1	CASSYLDRGRSPLHF	TGTGCCAGCAGTTACTTGGACAGGGGAAGGTCACCCCTCCACTTT
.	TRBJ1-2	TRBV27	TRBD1	CASSRTGARGYYGYTF	TGTGCCAGCAGCCGTACAGGGGCGAGGGGGTACTATGGCTACACCTTC
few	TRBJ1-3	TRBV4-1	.	CASSQSLRGSGNTIYF	TGCGCCAGCAGCCAATCCCTCAGGGGCTCTGGAAACACCATATATTTT
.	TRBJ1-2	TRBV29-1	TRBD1	CSAQGQDHGYTF	TGCAGCGCTCAGGGACAGGACCATGGCTACACCTTC
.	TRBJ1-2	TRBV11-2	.	CASSVAGSYGYTF	TGTGCCAGCAGCGTCGCGGGGTCCTATGGCTACACCTTC
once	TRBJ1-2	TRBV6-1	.	CASSDFPNSCGYTF	TGTGCCAGCAGTGATTTCCCAAACAGCTGTGGCTACACCTTC
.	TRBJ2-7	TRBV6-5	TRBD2	CASSPRTSGSHEQYF	TGTGCCAGCAGTCCACGGACTAGCGGGAGCCACGAGCAGTACTTC
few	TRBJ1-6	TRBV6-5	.	CASSYSAGLDSPLHF	TGTGCCAGCAGTTACTCGGCAGGGTTGGATTCACCCCTCCACTTT
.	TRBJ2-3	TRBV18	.	CASSPRRGENTQYF	TGTGCCAGCTCACCACGGCGCGGGGAGAATACGCAGTATTTT
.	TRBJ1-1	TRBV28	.	CASSLSFGGVENTEAFF	TGTGCCAGCAGTTTATCCTTTGGGGGGGTGGAGAACACTGAAGCTTTCTTT
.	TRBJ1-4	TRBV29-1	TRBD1	CSATGIRGEKLFF	TGCAGCGCGACAGGGATACGTGGTGAAAAACTGTTTTTT
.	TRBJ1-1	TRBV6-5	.	CASSTTVNTEAFF	TGTGCCAGCAGCACCACAGTGAACACTGAAGCTTTCTTT
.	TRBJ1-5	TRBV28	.	CASSFPPLPQHF	TGTGCCAGCAGCTTCCCCCCACTGCCCCAGCATTTT
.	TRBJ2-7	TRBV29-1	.	CSVEAESRGPRSYEQYF	TGCAGCGTTGAAGCCGAATCCAGGGGCCCCCGCTCCTACGAGCAGTACTTC
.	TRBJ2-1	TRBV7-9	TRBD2	CAILADTLLYNEQFF	TGTGCCATCCTAGCGGACACCCTGCTGTACAATGAGCAGTTCTTC
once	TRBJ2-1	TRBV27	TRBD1	CASSSRGTGIYNEQFF	TGTGCCAGCAGTTCGCGAGGGACAGGAATTTACAATGAGCAGTTCTTC
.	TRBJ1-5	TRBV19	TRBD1	CASSSRTGAESSNQPQHF	TGTGCCAGTAGTTCGCGTACAGGGGCGGAATCTAGCAATCAGCCCCAGCATTTT
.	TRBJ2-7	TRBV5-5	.	CASSPPGRGTYEQYF	TGTGCCAGCAGCCCCCCGGGGAGAGGCACCTACGAGCAGTACTTC
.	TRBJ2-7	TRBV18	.	CASSPLSPTYEQYF	TGTGCCAGCTCACCATTGTCCCCAACATACGAGCAGTACTTC
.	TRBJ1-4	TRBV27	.	CASSWAGELEKLFF	TGTGCCAGCAGTTGGGCAGGGGAGTTAGAAAAACTGTTTTTT
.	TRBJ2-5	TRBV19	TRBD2	CASSTTSGYQETQYF	TGTGCCAGTAGTACCACTAGCGGTTACCAAGAGACCCAGTACTTC
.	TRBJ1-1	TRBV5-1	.	CASSGREGMGAFF	TGCGCCAGCAGCGGGAGGGAGGGGATGGGAGCTTTCTTT
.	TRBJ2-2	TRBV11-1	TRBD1	CASSLRTGGDTGELFF	TGTGCCAGCAGCCTAAGGACAGGGGGCGATACCGGGGAGCTGTTTTTT
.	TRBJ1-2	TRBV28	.	CASSYTGTLGYTF	TGTGCCAGCAGCTATACCGGGACTCTTGGCTACACCTTC
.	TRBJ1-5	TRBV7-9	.	CASSPSNRDQPQHF	TGTGCCAGCAGCCCTAGCAACAGAGATCAGCCCCAGCATTTT
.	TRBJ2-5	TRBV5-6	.	CASSLEGGETQYF	TGTGCCAGCAGCTTGGAAGGGGGAGAGACCCAGTACTTC
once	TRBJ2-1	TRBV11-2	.	CASSLLLFSYNEQFF	TGTGCCAGCAGCCTCCTACTGTTCTCCTACAATGAGCAGTTCTTC
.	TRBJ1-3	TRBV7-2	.	CASSSKGVGYTIYF	TGTGCCAGCAGCTCTAAAGGGGTTGGATACACCATATATTTT
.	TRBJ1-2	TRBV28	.	CASRPLAGSYGYTF	TGTGCCAGCAGACCACTGGCCGGGTCCTATGGCTACACCTTC
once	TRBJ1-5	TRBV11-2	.	CASSLSFGSNQPQHF	TGTGCCAGCAGCTTAAGCTTCGGTAGCAATCAGCCCCAGCATTTT
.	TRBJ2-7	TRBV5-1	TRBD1	CASTRDRAAGEQYF	TGCGCCAGCACCCGGGACAGGGCGGCGGGAGAGCAGTACTTC